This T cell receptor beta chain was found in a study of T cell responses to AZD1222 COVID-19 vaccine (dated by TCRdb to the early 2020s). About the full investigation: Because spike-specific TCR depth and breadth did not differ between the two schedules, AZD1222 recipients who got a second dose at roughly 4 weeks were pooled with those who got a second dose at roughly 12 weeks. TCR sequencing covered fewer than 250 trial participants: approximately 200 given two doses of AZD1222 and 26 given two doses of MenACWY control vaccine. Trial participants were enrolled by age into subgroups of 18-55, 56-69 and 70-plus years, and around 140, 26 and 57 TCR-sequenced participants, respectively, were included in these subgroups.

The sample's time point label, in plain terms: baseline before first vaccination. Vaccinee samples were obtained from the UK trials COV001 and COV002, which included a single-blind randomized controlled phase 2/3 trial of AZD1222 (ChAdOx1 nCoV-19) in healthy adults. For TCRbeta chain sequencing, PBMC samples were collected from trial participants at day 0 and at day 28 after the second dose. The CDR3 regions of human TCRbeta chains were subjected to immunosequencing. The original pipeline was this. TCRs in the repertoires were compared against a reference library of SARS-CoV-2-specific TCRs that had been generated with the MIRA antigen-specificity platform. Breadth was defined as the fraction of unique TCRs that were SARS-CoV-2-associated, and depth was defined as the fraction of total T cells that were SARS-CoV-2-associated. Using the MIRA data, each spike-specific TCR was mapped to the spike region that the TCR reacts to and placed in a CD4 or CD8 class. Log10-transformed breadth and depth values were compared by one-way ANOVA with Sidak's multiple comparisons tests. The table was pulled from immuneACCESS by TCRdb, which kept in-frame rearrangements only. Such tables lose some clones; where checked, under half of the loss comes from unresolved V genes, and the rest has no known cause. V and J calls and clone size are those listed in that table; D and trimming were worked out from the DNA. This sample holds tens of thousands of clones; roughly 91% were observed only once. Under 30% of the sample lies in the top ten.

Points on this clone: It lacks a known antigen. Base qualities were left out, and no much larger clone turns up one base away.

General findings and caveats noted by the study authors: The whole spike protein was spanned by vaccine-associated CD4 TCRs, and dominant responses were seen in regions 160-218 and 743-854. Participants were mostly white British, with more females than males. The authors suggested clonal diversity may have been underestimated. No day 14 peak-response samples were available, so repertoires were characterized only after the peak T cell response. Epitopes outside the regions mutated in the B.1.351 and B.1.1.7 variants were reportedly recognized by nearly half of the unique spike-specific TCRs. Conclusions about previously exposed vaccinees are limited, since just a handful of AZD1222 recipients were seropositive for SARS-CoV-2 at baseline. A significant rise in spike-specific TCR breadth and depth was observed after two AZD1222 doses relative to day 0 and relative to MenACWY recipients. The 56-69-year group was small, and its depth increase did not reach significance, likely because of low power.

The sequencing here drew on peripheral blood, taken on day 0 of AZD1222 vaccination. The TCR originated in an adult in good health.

In nucleotide form, the sequence is TGTGCCAGCAGCTTAAGGACAGGGAGGAATGAGCAGTTCTTC. Its protein product is CASSLRTGRNEQFF. The sequence is built from TRBV7-2 and TRBJ2-1; the central 8 bases match TRBD1. At the junction V is shortened by 2 bases and J by 7 bases; bases outside the gene matches: 4. In the germline V gene, CDR1 corresponds to SGHTA and CDR2 to FQGNSA. The CDR3 sequence holds 14 residues, the cysteine and phenylalanine included. Only CDR3 DNA is held: 42 bases, read in frame from base 1.